One and the same sample provided the 5 T cell receptor beta chains below, sequenced in a study of identical twins. TCRdb used MiXCR to reprocess the 5' RACE reads, holding one entry per CDR3 protein. The data hold 1.5 million to 2 million distinct CDR3 sequences, with more than 30% observed a single time. Input material: cord blood. Source of these receptors: a newborn girl in good health.

CDR3 sequence: CASKRTPTSTDTQYF. CDR3 nucleotides: TGTGCCAGCAAACGGACACCGACGTCCACAGATACGCAGTATTTT. This chain uses TRBV12-3 or TRBV12-4 with TRBJ2-3; possibly TRBD1 for D (5 bases). There are 15 residues in the CDR3. Trimming stripped 7 bases from V and 2 bases from J, with 16 bases between.

This clonotype was observed a few times. The chain recombines TRBV29-1 with TRBJ2-7; 8 bases align to TRBD1. The germline gives CDR1 SQVTM, CDR2 ANQGSEA. The V segment lost 5 bases and the J segment 0 bases; nucleotides outside the gene matches: 3. CDR3 length: 13 amino acids. The DNA of the CDR3 is TGCAGCGTTCTGGACAGGGCCTCCTACGAGCAGTACTTC. It yields the protein CSVLDRASYEQYF.

This clonotype was counted ten times or more. V gene TRBV29-1 combines with J gene TRBJ2-3; TRBD1 is a possible D gene (5 bases). The ends were cut back, 6 bases at V and 0 bases at J, with 16 bases in the middle. CDR1 is SQVTM, CDR2 ANQGSEA, per germline. The CDR3 runs 15 residues. The CDR3 DNA reads TGCAGCGTGGAGTACAGGTCCCCTAGCACAGATACGCAGTATTTT. It translates to CSVEYRSPSTDTQYF.

In its sample, this clonotype was seen many times. This sequence joins TRBV3-1 and TRBJ2-3; possible D gene TRBD2, 5 bases. Germline assignment: CDR1 LGHDT and CDR2 YNNKEL (reference sequence). This CDR3 has 13 amino acids. V shed 0 bases and J shed 4 bases, with 5 bases lying between them. The DNA for the CDR3 is TGTGCCAGCAGCCAAGAGAGGGCAGATACGCAGTATTTT. This sequence encodes CASSQERADTQYF.

The chain employs TRBV9 and TRBJ2-2, with a tentative D call TRBD2 (7 bases). Per the germline V gene, CDR1 is SGDLS and CDR2 is YYNGEE. Deletions cut 5 bases from V and 4 bases from J, with 15 bases between. The CDR3 runs to 15 residues. Here the CDR3 DNA reads TGTGCCAGCAGTGAAAGGGGGGGCCCCACCGGGGAGCTGTTTTTT. This encodes CASSERGGPTGELFF.